The clone carrying this T cell receptor (beta chain) was counted at least ten times. Its antigen is currently unknown. Unique molecular identifiers were used in preparing the TCRbeta library. TCRdb re-called the PCR reads with MiXCR, one entry per CDR3 protein. The table lists hundreds of thousands of distinct CDR3 sequences, about a quarter of them singletons, with approximately 2.5% in the top ten. This entry comes from a study of T-cell reconstitution after alpha-beta-depleted transplantation in children. Findings and limits, study-wide: A year post-transplant, T-cell counts and diversity derived mostly from newly produced T cells. Approximately two months post-transplant, alpha-beta T cells reportedly originated from several hundred expanded graft clones. There were some patients whose high TCRbeta diversity at day 60 came from surviving recipient T cells and thymic progenitors.

The V gene's germline CDR1 is MRHNA and CDR2 SNTAGT. CDR3 size: 13 residues. Trimming cost V 6 bases and J 4 bases, with 13 bases left between them. The chain carries TRBV6-4 and TRBJ2-7; no definite D call. Sequencing used PBMCs, obtained before TCRalphabeta/CD19-depleted stem cell transplant. This TCR came from a girl under 10 years old with Fanconi anemia, due to receive a stem cell transplant. Here the CDR3 DNA reads TGTGCCAGCAGGAAGACAATCGTTTACGAGCAGTACTTC. It translates to CASRKTIVYEQYF.